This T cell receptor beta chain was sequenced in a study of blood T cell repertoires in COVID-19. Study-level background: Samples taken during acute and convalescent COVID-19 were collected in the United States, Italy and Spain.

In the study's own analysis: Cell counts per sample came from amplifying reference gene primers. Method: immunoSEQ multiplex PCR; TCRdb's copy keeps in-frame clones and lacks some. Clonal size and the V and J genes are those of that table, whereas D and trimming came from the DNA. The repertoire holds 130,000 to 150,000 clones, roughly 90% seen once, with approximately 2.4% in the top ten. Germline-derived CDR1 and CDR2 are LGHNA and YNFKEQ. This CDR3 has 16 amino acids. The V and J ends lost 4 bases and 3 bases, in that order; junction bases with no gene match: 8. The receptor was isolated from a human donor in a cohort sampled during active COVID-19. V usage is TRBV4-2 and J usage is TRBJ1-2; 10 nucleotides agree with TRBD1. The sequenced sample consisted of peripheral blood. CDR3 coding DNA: TGTGCCAGCAGCCGGTCGGACAGGGGGGGGCACTATGGCTACACCTTC. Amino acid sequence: CASSRSDRGGHYGYTF.